These T cell receptor beta chains were read from a single sample in a study of blood T cell repertoires in COVID-19. The method was immunoSEQ multiplex PCR; TCRdb's version includes in-frame clones alone and lacks a portion of them. There are roughly 230,000 clones in the sample; roughly nine tenths occur only once, and 3.5% to 5% lies in the top ten. Sequences were obtained from peripheral blood. All receptors derive from a woman between 35 and 50 years old who had recovered from COVID-19. CDR3s include the opening cysteine and the closing phenylalanine or tryptophan. A D gene is named only where the DNA matches it firmly. Rows may omit the clone size; those that give it use once, few, many or a size class.

d_call	v_call	clone_size	j_call	cdr3_nt	cdr3_aa
TRBD1	TRBV9	.	TRBJ2-7	TGTGCCAGCAGCGTAGAACCCGGGACAGGGGTTTCCTACGAGCAGTACTTC	CASSVEPGTGVSYEQYF
.	TRBV18	.	TRBJ2-2	TGTGCCAGCTCAGCGGGACAGATTAACACCGGGGAGCTGTTTTTT	CASSAGQINTGELFF
.	TRBV28	.	TRBJ2-4	TGTGCCAGCAGTTCCCTAACCCGGGGAAACATTCAGTACTTC	CASSSLTRGNIQYF
TRBD1	TRBV5-6	once	TRBJ1-3	TGTGCCAGCAGCGAGGGACAGGCGGCTGGAAACACCATATATTTT	CASSEGQAAGNTIYF
.	TRBV10-2	.	TRBJ2-7	TGCGCCAGCAGCAAGGGCAGGGGCCACGAGCAGTACTTC	CASSKGRGHEQYF
.	TRBV9	.	TRBJ2-7	TGTGCCAGCAGCGTAGTTTCTAGTTCAGCCGAGCAGTACTTC	CASSVVSSSAEQYF
.	TRBV7-2	.	TRBJ1-1	TGTGCCAGCAGCCCCTGGACTAACAGGAAGAACACTGAAGCTTTCTTT	CASSPWTNRKNTEAFF
TRBD2	TRBV18	.	TRBJ2-3	TGTGCCAGCTCACCCATTAGCGGGAGTCGAACAGATACGCAGTATTTT	CASSPISGSRTDTQYF
TRBD1	TRBV19	.	TRBJ1-4	TGTGCCAGTAGTATAATTCAGGGGGTTGATGAAAAACTGTTTTTT	CASSIIQGVDEKLFF
.	TRBV6-5	.	TRBJ1-2	TGTGCCAGCACCCGGGGCTATGGCTACACCTTC	CASTRGYGYTF
.	TRBV27	.	TRBJ1-1	TGTGCCAGCAGTCCGACGGAATCGGACAGTTTCTACCGAAGGGCTTTCTTT	CASSPTESDSFYRRAFF
.	TRBV12-5	.	TRBJ1-4	TGTGCTAGTGGTTTGGGACAGCCTAATGAAAAACTGTTTTTT	CASGLGQPNEKLFF
TRBD1	TRBV7-9	.	TRBJ1-4	TGTGCCAGCAGCTCTCCCGGGACAGGCAACGCTAATGAAAAACTGTTTTTT	CASSSPGTGNANEKLFF
.	TRBV16	.	TRBJ1-5	TGTGCCAGCAGCCAAGATGGGCTTAGGCCCCAGCATTTT	CASSQDGLRPQHF
TRBD1	TRBV10-2	.	TRBJ1-1	TGCGCCAGCAGGGAGGGGGCGACTGAAGCTTTCTTT	CASREGATEAFF
.	TRBV21-1	.	TRBJ2-1	TGTGCCAGGCCCAAAAGTGATGAAGCGGGAAAGGATGAGCAGTTCTTC	CARPKSDEAGKDEQFF
TRBD1	TRBV2	.	TRBJ2-7	TGTGCCAGCAGTGGGGACAGGGTCGGCAACGAGCAGTACTTC	CASSGDRVGNEQYF
TRBD1	TRBV3-1/TRBV3-2	.	TRBJ1-1	TGTGCCAGCAGCAGGGGGACAGAGAACACTGAAGCTTTCTTT	CASSRGTENTEAFF
TRBD2	TRBV29-1	few	TRBJ2-1	TGCAGCGTTGAAAGACTAGCGGAAGGAAATGAGCAGTTCTTC	CSVERLAEGNEQFF
.	TRBV24-1	.	TRBJ2-2	TGTGCCACCAGTGCATACACCGGGGAGCTGTTTTTT	CATSAYTGELFF
.	TRBV5-6	.	TRBJ2-3	TGTGCCAGTTCGGGACTTATTAGCACAGATACGCAGTATTTT	CASSGLISTDTQYF
TRBD1	TRBV10-3	.	TRBJ1-5	TGTGCCACCCGACAGGGCTCGGGCCAGCCCCAGCATTTT	CATRQGSGQPQHF
.	TRBV19	.	TRBJ2-1	TGTGCCAGTAGTGAAGGACAGTCCTACAATGAGCAGTTCTTC	CASSEGQSYNEQFF
.	TRBV5-1	.	TRBJ2-2	TGCGCCAGCAGCTCCCTCCCCGGGGAGCTGTTTTTT	CASSSLPGELFF
.	TRBV5-6	.	TRBJ2-7	TGTGCCAGCCGTCCCGGGGGAACCTACGAGCAGTACTTC	CASRPGGTYEQYF
TRBD2	TRBV10-2	.	TRBJ2-5	TGCGCCAGCAGGGGACTAGCGGGCTCTGGGACCCAGTACTTC	CASRGLAGSGTQYF
.	TRBV7-3	once	TRBJ2-1	TGTGCCAGCAGCAGCACGGGTAGCGCCTACAATGAGCAGTTCTTC	CASSSTGSAYNEQFF
.	TRBV4-3	.	TRBJ2-3	TGCGCCAGCAGCCAATGGGGGGGGCTCGTGGATACGCAGTATTTT	CASSQWGGLVDTQYF
TRBD2	TRBV5-4	.	TRBJ2-1	TGTGCCAGCAGCAGAGGCATTAGCGGGGGGTTAAATGAGCAGTTCTTC	CASSRGISGGLNEQFF
.	TRBV7-9	.	TRBJ1-2	TGTGCCAGCAGCTTAGGGGGCAGGGCTTTGTATGGCTACACCTTC	CASSLGGRALYGYTF
.	TRBV24-1	few	TRBJ2-1	TGTGCCACCTCCGAATCAGGGATCTTC	CATSESGIF
.	TRBV4-1	.	TRBJ2-2	TGCGCCAGCAGCCCCCGGGAAGAGAGCGCCGGGGAGCTGTTTTTT	CASSPREESAGELFF
TRBD1	TRBV2	.	TRBJ1-2	TGTGCCAGCAGTGAGGGACAGCCCCTAAGCTATGGCTACACCTTC	CASSEGQPLSYGYTF
.	TRBV6-6	.	TRBJ2-2	TGTGCCAGCAGCGTCAGGTTCTCCGGGGAGCTGTTTTTT	CASSVRFSGELFF
.	TRBV4-1	.	TRBJ1-6	TGCGCCAGCAGCCAAATACAGGGTTCTAATTCACCCCTCCACTTT	CASSQIQGSNSPLHF
.	TRBV2	.	TRBJ2-3	TGTGCCAGCAGCAAGACAGTTACTAGCACAGATACGCAGTATTTT	CASSKTVTSTDTQYF
.	TRBV5-5	once	TRBJ1-1	TGTGCCAGCAGCTTTTACAGGCAGAACACTGAAGCTTTCTTT	CASSFYRQNTEAFF
.	TRBV7-6	.	TRBJ2-1	TGTGCCAGCAGCTTAGCGAAGACGGGATACAATGAGCAGTTCTTC	CASSLAKTGYNEQFF
TRBD1	TRBV30	.	TRBJ2-1	TGTGCCTGGAGTGTGGGGACAGGGAACGATGAGCAGTTCTTC	CAWSVGTGNDEQFF
.	TRBV11-3	.	TRBJ2-6	TGTGCCAGCAGTTCTTACAGGGTTGGGGCCAACGTCCTGACTTTC	CASSSYRVGANVLTF
TRBD1	TRBV11-2	once	TRBJ1-4	TGTGCCAGCAGCCGGACAGGGCGAGATGAAAAACTGTTTTTT	CASSRTGRDEKLFF
.	TRBV7-7	.	TRBJ2-1	TGTGCCAGCAGCCCTCTTAGCGAAACCTACAATGAGCAGTTCTTC	CASSPLSETYNEQFF
.	TRBV7-9	.	TRBJ1-3	TGTGCCAGCAGCCACACACAGGGTTCGCCTGGAAACACCATATATTTT	CASSHTQGSPGNTIYF
.	TRBV30	.	TRBJ2-3	TGTGCCTGGAAAATGGGACTGGGAGATACGCAGTATTTT	CAWKMGLGDTQYF
.	TRBV25-1	.	TRBJ1-4	TGTGCCAGCAGCCGACCAGGGTTGGCCGCGACTAATGAAAAACTGTTTTTT	CASSRPGLAATNEKLFF
TRBD1	TRBV19	.	TRBJ2-7	TGTGCCAGTAGTATTAGACAGGGGACCTACGAGCAGTACTTC	CASSIRQGTYEQYF
.	TRBV5-1	.	TRBJ2-6	TGCGCCAGCAGCATAATGCCAGGGGCTGGGGCCAACGTCCTGACTTTC	CASSIMPGAGANVLTF
.	TRBV6-5	.	TRBJ2-5	TGTGCCACTGGGGGCCTGGGAGTCCAAGAGACCCAGTACTTC	CATGGLGVQETQYF
.	TRBV30	.	TRBJ2-2	TGTGCCAGGGACTCCCGGGTCGCCGGGGAGCTGTTTTTT	CARDSRVAGELFF
.	TRBV7-9	.	TRBJ2-1	TGTGCCAGCAGCCCGACCCCCTTCGGGGAGCAGTTCTTC	CASSPTPFGEQFF
.	TRBV6-2/TRBV6-3	few	TRBJ2-7	TGTGCCAGCAGTCAGACATCCTACGAGCAGTACTTC	CASSQTSYEQYF
TRBD2	TRBV5-6	once	TRBJ2-3	TGTGCCAGCAGCTCCATTAGGACTAGCGGGAGGGCAACAGATACGCAGTATTTT	CASSSIRTSGRATDTQYF
TRBD1	TRBV20-1	.	TRBJ2-1	TGCAGTGCTAGTCCGGGACAGGGGCCTCTATGGCCGAACAATGAGCAGTTCTTC	CSASPGQGPLWPNNEQFF
.	TRBV28	.	TRBJ1-5	TGTGCCAGCAGGCGCTTCAGGGATAGCAATCAGCCCCAGCATTTT	CASRRFRDSNQPQHF
.	TRBV10-3	few	TRBJ2-7	TGTGCCATCAGTGAGAACTCTTACGAGCAGTACTTC	CAISENSYEQYF
TRBD2	TRBV2	.	TRBJ2-2	TGTGCCAGCACCCGGACAGCGGGGGGGATTAACACCGGGGAGCTGTTTTTT	CASTRTAGGINTGELFF
.	TRBV29-1	.	TRBJ1-1	TGCAGCGTTGAAAGGGAGACCGATGAAGCTTTCTTT	CSVERETDEAFF